One sample yielded the 17 T cell receptor beta chains listed below, sequenced in a study of blood T cell repertoires in COVID-19. Using immunoSEQ multiplex PCR, the repertoire was profiled, and TCRdb retains in-frame clones only, with some absent. Here the sample spans around 180,000 clones, 60% to 80% being singletons. Sequenced material: peripheral blood. The receptors come from a man aged 55 to 70 with active or convalescent COVID-19.

V and J are TRBV6-5 and TRBJ1-4, with D uncertain. V dropped 2 bases and J dropped 4 bases, with 11 bases sitting between them. Germline CDR1 MNHEY, CDR2 SVGAGI. The length of the CDR3 is 15 residues. CDR3 DNA sequence: TGTGCCAGCAGTTACGGGCGGGGATTTAATGAAAAACTGTTTTTT. This encodes CASSYGRGFNEKLFF.

The V call is TRBV2, the J call TRBJ2-2, with 7 bases fitting TRBD1. The CDR3 has 16 residues. V trimming: 7 bases; J trimming: 0 bases; junction bases outside the gene matches: 8. CDR1 is SNHLY and CDR2 is FYNNEI in the germline V gene. CDR3 sequence: CASTLDRATNTGELFF. The CDR3 region has the DNA TGTGCCAGCACCCTCGACAGGGCAACGAACACCGGGGAGCTGTTTTTT.

This sequence joins TRBV18 and TRBJ1-5; TRBD1 agrees at 11 bases. This CDR3 contains 15 residues. After removal of 1 base from V and 5 bases from J, the junction contained 1 base not matched to a gene. In germline, CDR1 is KGHSH, CDR2 LQKENI. The CDR3 protein is CASSPRTGGDQPQHF. The CDR3 coding sequence is TGTGCCAGCTCACCACGGACAGGGGGCGATCAGCCCCAGCATTTT. The full variable domain, rest sourced from reference TRBV18 and TRBJ1-5, is NAGVMQNPRHLVRRRGQEARLRCSPMKGHSHVYWYRQLPEEGLKFMVYLQKENIIDESGMPKERFSAEFPKEGPSILRIQQVVRGDSAAYFCASSPRTGGDQPQHFGDGTRLSIL.

This clone is a singleton in its sample. In nucleotides, the CDR3 is TGTGCCAGCACCCAGGGGGCAACTAATGAAAAACTGTTTTTT. It translates to CASTQGATNEKLFF. The V and J genes are TRBV7-9 and TRBJ1-4; 7 nucleotides agree with TRBD1. Germline V gene data show CDR1 as SEHNR and CDR2 as FQNEAQ (reference sequence). V dropped 7 bases and J dropped 0; count of bases not matched to a gene: 2. CDR3 length: 14 residues.

This chain joins TRBV6-7 and TRBJ2-7; 7 nucleotides align to TRBD1. TRBV6-7 is an open reading frame, and its role is uncertain. This CDR3 spans 15 amino acids. J lost 3 bases, V lost 5 bases, and 10 bases had no gene match. The CDR3 DNA reads as TGTGCCAGCAGTCAAACCGGGACAGACCTCTACGAGCAGTACTTC. It codes for CASSQTGTDLYEQYF.

This chain connects TRBV27 to TRBJ2-7; weak D call: TRBD2 (6 bases). Trimming took 7 bases from V and 7 from J, leaving 26 bases between them. From germline, CDR1 is MNHEY and CDR2 SMNVEV (reference sequence). The CDR3 has 16 residues. The DNA for the CDR3 is TGTGCCAGCATCATGTATAGGGACTGGGGCTCGGGTGAGCAGTACTTC. Residues: CASIMYRDWGSGEQYF.

The genes are TRBV7-2 and TRBJ1-5; 7 nucleotides match TRBD1. The J segment lost 6 bases and the V segment lost 2 bases, leaving 7 bases of the junction unmatched. Germline CDR1 and CDR2: SGHTA and FQGNSA. The CDR3 length is 15 residues. The CDR3 sequence is CASSLLPEGAQPQHF. The CDR3 DNA is TGTGCCAGCAGCTTATTGCCGGAGGGGGCTCAGCCCCAGCATTTT.

This clone appeared a few times. The chain couples TRBV28 to TRBJ2-1, with TRBD2 matching 8 bases. CDR1 and CDR2 (germline): MDHEN, SYDVKM. The CDR3 has 15 amino acids. With V trimmed by 3 bases and J by 4 bases, 5 bases remained unmatched. The CDR3 DNA reads TGTGCCAGCAGTTTCCAACTAGCGGAATACAATGAGCAGTTCTTC. It yields the protein CASSFQLAEYNEQFF. Filled out from reference TRBV28 and TRBJ2-1, the complete variable domain reads DVKVTQSSRYLVKRTGEKVFLECVQDMDHENMFWYRQDPGLGLRLIYFSYDVKMKEKGDIPEGYSVSREKKERFSLILESASTNQTSMYLCASSFQLAEYNEQFFGPGTRLTVL.

This chain uses TRBV5-4 with TRBJ1-1, with D maybe TRBD1 (5 bases). CDR3 length: 12 residues. V was shortened by 2 bases and J by 5 bases, with 7 bases between the two germline ends. CDR1 and CDR2 (germline): SGHNT, YYREEE (reference sequence). The CDR3 is CASSFPGTEAFF. The CDR3 DNA sequence: TGTGCCAGCAGCTTCCCAGGGACTGAAGCTTTCTTT.

The rearrangement joins TRBV12-3 or TRBV12-4 to TRBJ1-2; D might be TRBD1 (5 bases). The CDR3 runs 13 residues. V was shortened by 2 bases and J by 4 bases, with 8 bases between the two germline ends. This CDR3 reads CASSLSQGYGYTF. As DNA, the CDR3 is TGTGCCAGCAGTTTAAGCCAGGGCTATGGCTACACCTTC.

This chain connects TRBV27 to TRBJ1-1; 9 bases are shared with TRBD1. The J segment lost 3 bases and the V segment lost 6 bases, leaving 8 bases of the junction unmatched. The CDR3 has 15 residues. CDR1 is MNHEY and CDR2 is SMNVEV in the germline V gene (reference sequence). CDR3 protein: CASRIRGQGDTEAFF. The DNA for the CDR3 is TGTGCCAGCAGAATAAGGGGACAGGGTGACACTGAAGCTTTCTTT.

The rearrangement links TRBV28 to TRBJ2-4; weak D call: TRBD1 (6 bases). V was clipped by 3 bases and J by 6 bases, with 18 bases between them. This CDR3 contains 16 residues. The germline V gene encodes CDR1 MDHEN and CDR2 SYDVKM. The CDR3, as DNA: TGTGCCAGCAGTTTGGGACGGCTGGGGGCCCCAAACATTCAGTACTTC. Translating it yields CASSLGRLGAPNIQYF. The full variable domain, its missing parts supplied by reference TRBV28 and TRBJ2-4, is DVKVTQSSRYLVKRTGEKVFLECVQDMDHENMFWYRQDPGLGLRLIYFSYDVKMKEKGDIPEGYSVSREKKERFSLILESASTNQTSMYLCASSLGRLGAPNIQYFGAGTRLSVL.

This clone was picked up one time. The chain employs TRBV28 and TRBJ1-2; possible D gene TRBD1, 6 bases. CDR1 and CDR2 (germline): MDHEN, SYDVKM. V was shortened by 6 bases and J by 0 bases, with 8 bases between the two germline ends. The CDR3 loop spans 13 amino acids. The CDR3 protein is CASRRDTNYGYTF. DNA for the CDR3: TGTGCCAGCAGGAGGGACACTAACTATGGCTACACCTTC.

The V call is TRBV18, the J call TRBJ2-2; D is uncertain. Germline CDR1 and CDR2: KGHSH and LQKENI. This CDR3 has 15 residues. V dropped 1 base and J dropped 2 bases, with 8 bases sitting between them. The CDR3 spells CASSPQPSNTGELFF. CDR3 sequence (DNA): TGTGCCAGCTCACCACAGCCCTCCAACACCGGGGAGCTGTTTTTT. The full variable domain, rest sourced from reference TRBV18 and TRBJ2-2, is NAGVMQNPRHLVRRRGQEARLRCSPMKGHSHVYWYRQLPEEGLKFMVYLQKENIIDESGMPKERFSAEFPKEGPSILRIQQVVRGDSAAYFCASSPQPSNTGELFFGEGSRLTVL.

This clone was seen only once. V and J are TRBV15 and TRBJ1-1; TRBD1 is a possible D gene (5 bases). CDR1 is LNHNV and CDR2 is YYDKDF in the germline V gene (reference sequence). CDR3 length: 17 residues. Trimming removed 0 bases from V and 0 bases from J, with 14 bases in between. Here the CDR3 reads CATSRDPTQVMNTEAFF. CDR3 in DNA: TGTGCCACCAGCAGAGATCCGACACAGGTCATGAACACTGAAGCTTTCTTT. The variable domain in full, completed from reference TRBV15 and TRBJ1-1, reads DAMVIQNPRYQVTQFGKPVTLSCSQTLNHNVMYWYQQKSSQAPKLLFHYYDKDFNNEADTPDNFQSRRPNTSFCFLDIRSPGLGDTAMYLCATSRDPTQVMNTEAFFGQGTRLTVV.

The chain recombines TRBV5-1 with TRBJ2-1; 8 bases fit TRBD1. Germline V lookup: CDR1 SGHRS, CDR2 YFSETQ. J lost 8 bases, V lost 0 bases, and 10 bases had no gene match. The CDR3 has 16 residues. DNA of the CDR3: TGCGCCAGCAGCTTGGAGGGGACAGGCGGGGTCGATGAGCAGTTCTTC. It encodes CASSLEGTGGVDEQFF.

The genes are TRBV12-3 or TRBV12-4 and TRBJ2-5; D is undetermined. CDR3 length equals 11 residues. V lost 3 bases and J lost 9, with 8 bases in between. CDR3 nucleotide sequence: TGTGCCAGCAGTTTTGATGCGGCCCAGTACTTC. It specifies CASSFDAAQYF.